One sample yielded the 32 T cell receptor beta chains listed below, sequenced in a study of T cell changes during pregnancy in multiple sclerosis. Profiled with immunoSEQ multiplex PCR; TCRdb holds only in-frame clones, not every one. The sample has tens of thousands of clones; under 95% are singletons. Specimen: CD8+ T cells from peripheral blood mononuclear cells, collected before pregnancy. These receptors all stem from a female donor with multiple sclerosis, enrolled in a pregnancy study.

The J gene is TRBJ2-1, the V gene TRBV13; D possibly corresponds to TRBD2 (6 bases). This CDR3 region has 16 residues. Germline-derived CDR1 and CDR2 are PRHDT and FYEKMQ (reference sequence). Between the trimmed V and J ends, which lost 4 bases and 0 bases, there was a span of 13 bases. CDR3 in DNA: TGTGCCAGCAGCTCAGGGACTGGCCTCTCCTACAATGAGCAGTTCTTC. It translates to CASSSGTGLSYNEQFF.

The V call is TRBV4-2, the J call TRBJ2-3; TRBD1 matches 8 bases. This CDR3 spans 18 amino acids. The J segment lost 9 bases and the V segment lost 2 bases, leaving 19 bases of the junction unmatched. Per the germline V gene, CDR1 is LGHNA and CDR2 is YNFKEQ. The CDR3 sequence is CASSQKSSTGAGTDTQYF. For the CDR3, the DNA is TGTGCCAGCAGCCAAAAATCCTCGACAGGGGCGGGGACCGACACGCAGTATTTT.

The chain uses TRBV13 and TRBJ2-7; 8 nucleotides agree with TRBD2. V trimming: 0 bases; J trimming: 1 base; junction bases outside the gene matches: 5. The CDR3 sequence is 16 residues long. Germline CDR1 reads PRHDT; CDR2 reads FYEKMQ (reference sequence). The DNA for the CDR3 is TGTGCCAGCAGCTTAGGGGGCGGGGGGCATTCCTACGAGCAGTACTTC. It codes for CASSLGGGGHSYEQYF.

CDR3 DNA: TGTGCCAGCAGCGCGACAGGGGGCAAATCACCCCTCCACTTT. Its translation: CASSATGGKSPLHF. The gene calls are TRBV9 and TRBJ1-6; 10 bases line up with TRBD1. The CDR3 runs to 14 residues. Trimming cost V 3 bases and J 10 bases; bases outside gene matches: 4. Germline CDR1 and CDR2: SGDLS and YYNGEE.

CDR3 DNA: TGTGCCAGCAGCCAGTCCCTACAGGGAAGTCTCTACGAGCAGTACTTC. Residues: CASSQSLQGSLYEQYF. The rearrangement uses TRBV4-2 and TRBJ2-7; a weak D match, TRBD1 (6 bases). Germline V CDR1 and CDR2: LGHNA, YNFKEQ. This CDR3 is built from 16 residues. V lost 3 bases to trimming and J lost 3 bases, with 18 bases between them.

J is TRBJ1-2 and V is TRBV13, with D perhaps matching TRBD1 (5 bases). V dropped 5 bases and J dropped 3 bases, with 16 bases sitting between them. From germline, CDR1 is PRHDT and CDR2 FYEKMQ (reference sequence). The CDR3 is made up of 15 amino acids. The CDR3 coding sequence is TGTGCCAGCAGCCCCCCTGGGGGGATCCACTATGGCTACACCTTC. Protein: CASSPPGGIHYGYTF. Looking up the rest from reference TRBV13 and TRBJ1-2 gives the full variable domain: AAGVIQSPRHLIKEKRETATLKCYPIPRHDTVYWYQQGPGQDPQFLISFYEKMQSDKGSIPDRFSAQQFSDYHSELNMSSLELGDSALYFCASSPPGGIHYGYTFGSGTRLTVV.

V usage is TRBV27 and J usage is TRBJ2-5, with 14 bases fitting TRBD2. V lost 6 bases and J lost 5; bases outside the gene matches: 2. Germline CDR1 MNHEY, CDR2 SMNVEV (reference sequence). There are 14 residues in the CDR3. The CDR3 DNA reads TGTGCCAGCAGGGGACTAGCGGGGGACGAGACCCAGTACTTC. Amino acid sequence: CASRGLAGDETQYF.

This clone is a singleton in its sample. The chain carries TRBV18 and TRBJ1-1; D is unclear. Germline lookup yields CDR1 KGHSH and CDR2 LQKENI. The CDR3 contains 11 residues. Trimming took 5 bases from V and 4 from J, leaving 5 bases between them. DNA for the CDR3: TGTGCCAGCTCAGAGTCCACTGAAGCTTTCTTT. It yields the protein CASSESTEAFF.

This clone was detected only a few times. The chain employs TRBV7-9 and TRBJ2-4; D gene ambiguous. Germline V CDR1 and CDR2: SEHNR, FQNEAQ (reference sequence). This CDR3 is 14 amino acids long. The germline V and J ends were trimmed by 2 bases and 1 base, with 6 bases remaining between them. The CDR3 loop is CASSLIQAKNIQYF. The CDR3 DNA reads TGTGCCAGCAGCTTAATCCAGGCCAAAAACATTCAGTACTTC. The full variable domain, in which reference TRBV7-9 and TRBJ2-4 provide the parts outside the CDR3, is DTGVSQNPRHKITKRGQNVTFRCDPISEHNRLYWYRQTLGQGPEFLTYFQNEAQLEKSRLLSDRFSAERPKGSFSTLEIQRTEQGDSAMYLCASSLIQAKNIQYFGAGTRLSVL.

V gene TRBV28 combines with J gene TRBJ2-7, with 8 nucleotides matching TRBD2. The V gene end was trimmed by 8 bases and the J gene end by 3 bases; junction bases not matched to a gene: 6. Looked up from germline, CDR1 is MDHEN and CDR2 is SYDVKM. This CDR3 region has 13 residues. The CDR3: CASLPGGYYEQYF. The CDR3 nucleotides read TGTGCCAGCCTCCCGGGGGGGTACTACGAGCAGTACTTC.

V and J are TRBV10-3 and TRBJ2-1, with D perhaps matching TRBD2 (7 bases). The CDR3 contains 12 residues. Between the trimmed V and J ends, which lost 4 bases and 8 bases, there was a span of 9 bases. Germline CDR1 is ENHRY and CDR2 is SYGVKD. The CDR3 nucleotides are TGTGCCATCAGTGCGGGGGGCGATGAGCAGTTCTTC. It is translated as CAISAGGDEQFF.

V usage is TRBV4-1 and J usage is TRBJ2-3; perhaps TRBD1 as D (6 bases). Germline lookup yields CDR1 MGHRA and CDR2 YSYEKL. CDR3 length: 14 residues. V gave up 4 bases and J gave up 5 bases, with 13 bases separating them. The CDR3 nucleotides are TGCGCCAGCAGCCTACCAAACAGGGAAGATACGCAGTATTTT. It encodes CASSLPNREDTQYF.

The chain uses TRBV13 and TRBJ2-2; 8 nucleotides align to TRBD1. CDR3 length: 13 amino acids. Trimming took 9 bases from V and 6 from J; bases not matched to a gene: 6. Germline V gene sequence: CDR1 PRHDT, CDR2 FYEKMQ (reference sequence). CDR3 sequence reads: CARIQGEAGELFF. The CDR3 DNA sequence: TGTGCCAGGATACAGGGGGAGGCCGGGGAGCTGTTTTTT.

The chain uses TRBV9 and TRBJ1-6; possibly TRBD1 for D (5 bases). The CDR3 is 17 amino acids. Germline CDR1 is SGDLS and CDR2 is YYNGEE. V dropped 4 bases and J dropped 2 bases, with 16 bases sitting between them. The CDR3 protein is CASSPGGEWPYNSPLHF. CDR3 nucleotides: TGTGCCAGCAGCCCTGGGGGGGAATGGCCCTATAATTCACCCCTCCACTTT.

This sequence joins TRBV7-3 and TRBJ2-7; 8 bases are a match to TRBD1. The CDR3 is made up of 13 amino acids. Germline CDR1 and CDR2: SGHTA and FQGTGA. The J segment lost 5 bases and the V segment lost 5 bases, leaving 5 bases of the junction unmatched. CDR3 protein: CASSLQGVDEQYF. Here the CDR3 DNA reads TGTGCCAGCAGCCTACAGGGGGTGGACGAGCAGTACTTC.

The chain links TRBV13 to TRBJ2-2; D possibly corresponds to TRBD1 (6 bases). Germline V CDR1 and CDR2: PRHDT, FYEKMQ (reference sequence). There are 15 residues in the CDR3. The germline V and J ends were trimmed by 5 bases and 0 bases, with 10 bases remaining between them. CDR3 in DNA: TGTGCCAGCAGCGAGACAGGATCGAACACCGGGGAGCTGTTTTTT. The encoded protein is CASSETGSNTGELFF.

As DNA, the CDR3 is TGTGCCAGTAGCCTATCCCCGTTCACTGAAGCTTTCTTT. It yields the protein CASSLSPFTEAFF. The chain combines TRBV19 with TRBJ1-1; no clear D gene. The CDR3 consists of 13 residues. Per the germline V gene, CDR1 is LNHDA and CDR2 is SQIVND (reference sequence). The V end was cut by 6 bases, the J end by 4 bases, with 12 bases between. The full variable domain, in which reference TRBV19 and TRBJ1-1 provide the parts outside the CDR3, is DGGITQSPKYLFRKEGQNVTLSCEQNLNHDAMYWYRQDPGQGLRLIYYSQIVNDFQKGDIAEGYSVSREKKESFPLTVTSAQKNPTAFYLCASSLSPFTEAFFGQGTRLTVV.

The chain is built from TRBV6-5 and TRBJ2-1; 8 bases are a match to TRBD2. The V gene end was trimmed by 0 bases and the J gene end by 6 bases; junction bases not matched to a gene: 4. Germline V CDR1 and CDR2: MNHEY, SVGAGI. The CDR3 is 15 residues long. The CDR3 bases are TGTGCCAGCAGTTACTCTAGCGGGACGGCCAATGAGCAGTTCTTC. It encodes CASSYSSGTANEQFF.

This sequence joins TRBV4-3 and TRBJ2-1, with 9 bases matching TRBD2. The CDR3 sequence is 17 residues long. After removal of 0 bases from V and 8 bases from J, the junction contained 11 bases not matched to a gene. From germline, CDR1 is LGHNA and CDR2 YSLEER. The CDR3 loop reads CASSQEVSVGTSHEQFF. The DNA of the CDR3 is TGCGCCAGCAGCCAAGAGGTATCAGTCGGGACTAGCCATGAGCAGTTCTTC.

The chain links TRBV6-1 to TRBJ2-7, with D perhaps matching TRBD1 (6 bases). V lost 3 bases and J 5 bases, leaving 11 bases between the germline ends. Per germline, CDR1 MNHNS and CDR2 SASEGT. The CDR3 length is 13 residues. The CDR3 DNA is TGTGCCAGCAGTGAGGGGGCGCGCGACGAGCAGTACTTC. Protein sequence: CASSEGARDEQYF.

The CDR3 sequence: CASSPPDRYEQYF. CDR3 bases: TGTGCCAGCAGCCCCCCGGACAGGTACGAGCAGTACTTC. This chain connects TRBV9 to TRBJ2-7; 7 nucleotides align to TRBD1. Germline CDR1 SGDLS, CDR2 YYNGEE. Unmatched junction bases numbered 5, after V lost 4 bases and J lost 4 bases. This CDR3 contains 13 residues.

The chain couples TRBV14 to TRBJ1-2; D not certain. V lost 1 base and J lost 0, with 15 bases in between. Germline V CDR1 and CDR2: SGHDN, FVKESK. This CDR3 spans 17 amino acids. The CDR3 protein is CASSQAPPGGANYGYTF. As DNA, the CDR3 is TGTGCCAGCAGCCAAGCCCCCCCGGGTGGAGCTAACTATGGCTACACCTTC.

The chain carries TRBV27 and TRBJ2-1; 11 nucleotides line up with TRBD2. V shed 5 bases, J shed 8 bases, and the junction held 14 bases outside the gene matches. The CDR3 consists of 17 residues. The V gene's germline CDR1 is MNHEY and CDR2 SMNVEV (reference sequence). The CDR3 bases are TGTGCCAGCAGTCCAGTTTCCATAGCGGGGGGGAGCTATGAGCAGTTCTTC. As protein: CASSPVSIAGGSYEQFF.

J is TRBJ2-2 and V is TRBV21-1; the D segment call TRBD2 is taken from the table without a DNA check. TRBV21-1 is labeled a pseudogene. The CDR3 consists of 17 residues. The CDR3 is CASSKRGGAVTTGELFF. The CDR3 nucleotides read TGTGCCAGCAGCAAAAGGGGGGGGGCTGTCACCACCGGGGAGCTGTTTTTT.

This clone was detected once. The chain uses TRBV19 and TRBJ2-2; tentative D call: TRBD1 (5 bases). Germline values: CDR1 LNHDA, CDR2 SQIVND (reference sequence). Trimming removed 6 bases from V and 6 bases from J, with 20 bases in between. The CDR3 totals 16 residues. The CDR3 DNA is TGTGCCAGTAGCCATGTATGGGCAGGGTCGGCCGGGGAGCTGTTTTTT. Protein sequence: CASSHVWAGSAGELFF. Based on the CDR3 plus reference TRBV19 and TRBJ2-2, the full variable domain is DGGITQSPKYLFRKEGQNVTLSCEQNLNHDAMYWYRQDPGQGLRLIYYSQIVNDFQKGDIAEGYSVSREKKESFPLTVTSAQKNPTAFYLCASSHVWAGSAGELFFGEGSRLTVL.

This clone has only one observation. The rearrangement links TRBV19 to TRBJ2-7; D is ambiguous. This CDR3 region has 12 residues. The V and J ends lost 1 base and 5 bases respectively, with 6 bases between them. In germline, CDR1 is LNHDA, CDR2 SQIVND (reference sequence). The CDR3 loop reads CASSIGDNEQYF. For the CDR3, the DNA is TGTGCCAGTAGTATAGGAGACAACGAGCAGTACTTC.

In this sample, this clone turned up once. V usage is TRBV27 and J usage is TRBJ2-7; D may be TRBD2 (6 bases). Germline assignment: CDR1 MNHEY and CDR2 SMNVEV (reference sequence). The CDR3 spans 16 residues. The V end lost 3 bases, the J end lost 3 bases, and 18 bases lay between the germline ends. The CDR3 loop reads CASSFLNWQGGYEQYF. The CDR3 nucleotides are TGTGCCAGCAGTTTTTTAAACTGGCAGGGAGGCTACGAGCAGTACTTC.

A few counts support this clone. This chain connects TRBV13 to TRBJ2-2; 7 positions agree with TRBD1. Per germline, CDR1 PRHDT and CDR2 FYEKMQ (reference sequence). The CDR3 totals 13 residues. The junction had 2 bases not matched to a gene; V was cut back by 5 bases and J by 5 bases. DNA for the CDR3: TGTGCCAGCAGCGAACAGGGGACCGGGGAGCTGTTTTTT. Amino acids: CASSEQGTGELFF. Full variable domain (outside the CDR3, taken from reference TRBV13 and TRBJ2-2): AAGVIQSPRHLIKEKRETATLKCYPIPRHDTVYWYQQGPGQDPQFLISFYEKMQSDKGSIPDRFSAQQFSDYHSELNMSSLELGDSALYFCASSEQGTGELFFGEGSRLTVL.

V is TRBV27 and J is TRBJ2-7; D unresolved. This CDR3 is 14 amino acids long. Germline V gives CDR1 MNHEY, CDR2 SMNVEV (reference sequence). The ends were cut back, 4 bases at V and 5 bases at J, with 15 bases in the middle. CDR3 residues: CASSSAETFHEQYF. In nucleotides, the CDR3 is TGTGCCAGCAGTTCTGCCGAGACTTTCCACGAGCAGTACTTC.

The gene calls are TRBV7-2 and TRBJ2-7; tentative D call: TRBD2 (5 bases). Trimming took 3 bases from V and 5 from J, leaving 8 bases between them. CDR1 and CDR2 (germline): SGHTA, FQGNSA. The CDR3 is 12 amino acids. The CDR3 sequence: CASSFDSDEQYF. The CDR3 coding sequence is TGTGCCAGCAGCTTTGATAGCGACGAGCAGTACTTC.

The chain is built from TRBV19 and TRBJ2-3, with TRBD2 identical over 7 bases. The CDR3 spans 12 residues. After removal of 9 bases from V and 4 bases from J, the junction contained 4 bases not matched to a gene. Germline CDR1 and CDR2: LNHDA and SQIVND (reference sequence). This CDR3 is CASGEGPDTQYF. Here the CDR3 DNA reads TGTGCCAGCGGGGAGGGGCCAGATACGCAGTATTTT. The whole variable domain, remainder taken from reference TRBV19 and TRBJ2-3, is DGGITQSPKYLFRKEGQNVTLSCEQNLNHDAMYWYRQDPGQGLRLIYYSQIVNDFQKGDIAEGYSVSREKKESFPLTVTSAQKNPTAFYLCASGEGPDTQYFGPGTRLTVL.

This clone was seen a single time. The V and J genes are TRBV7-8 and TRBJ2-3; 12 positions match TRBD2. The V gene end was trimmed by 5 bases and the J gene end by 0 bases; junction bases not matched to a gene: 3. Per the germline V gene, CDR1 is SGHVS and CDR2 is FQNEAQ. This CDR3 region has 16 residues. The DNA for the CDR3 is TGTGCCAGCAGCCTACTAGCGGGGGGAAGCACAGATACGCAGTATTTT. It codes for CASSLLAGGSTDTQYF. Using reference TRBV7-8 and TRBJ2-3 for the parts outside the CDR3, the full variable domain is GAGVSQSPRYKVAKRGQDVALRCDPISGHVSLFWYQQALGQGPEFLTYFQNEAQLDKSGLPSDRFFAERPEGSVSTLKIQRTQQEDSAVYLCASSLLAGGSTDTQYFGPGTRLTVL.